This T cell receptor beta chain comes out of a study of CD8 T cell repertoires and HIV-1 epitope variants. Turning to the study itself: T cells were stimulated with Twenty-five Gag and Nef peptides separately.

General study points: The assay identified only TCR beta chains of antigen-proliferating T cells.

Sequencing was performed with immunoSEQ multiplex PCR; in TCRdb, only in-frame clones are kept and a portion is missing. The repertoire consists of 5,000 or so clones, with about 63% occurring once and the leading ten covering roughly 40%. In the case of this clone: What it binds is not known.

Germline V gene sequence: CDR1 SGDLS, CDR2 YYNGEE. The CDR3 extends over 15 amino acids. Trimming cost V 3 bases and J 7 bases; bases outside gene matches: 6. The sequenced sample was cultured CD8+ T cells derived from PBMCs. The clonotype comes from a male donor with HIV. The chain combines TRBV9 with TRBJ2-1, with 11 nucleotides matching TRBD2. The CDR3 nucleotides are TGTGCCAGCAGCGGTAGCGGGGGGGCCGGGAATGAGCAGTTCTTC. Protein: CASSGSGGAGNEQFF.